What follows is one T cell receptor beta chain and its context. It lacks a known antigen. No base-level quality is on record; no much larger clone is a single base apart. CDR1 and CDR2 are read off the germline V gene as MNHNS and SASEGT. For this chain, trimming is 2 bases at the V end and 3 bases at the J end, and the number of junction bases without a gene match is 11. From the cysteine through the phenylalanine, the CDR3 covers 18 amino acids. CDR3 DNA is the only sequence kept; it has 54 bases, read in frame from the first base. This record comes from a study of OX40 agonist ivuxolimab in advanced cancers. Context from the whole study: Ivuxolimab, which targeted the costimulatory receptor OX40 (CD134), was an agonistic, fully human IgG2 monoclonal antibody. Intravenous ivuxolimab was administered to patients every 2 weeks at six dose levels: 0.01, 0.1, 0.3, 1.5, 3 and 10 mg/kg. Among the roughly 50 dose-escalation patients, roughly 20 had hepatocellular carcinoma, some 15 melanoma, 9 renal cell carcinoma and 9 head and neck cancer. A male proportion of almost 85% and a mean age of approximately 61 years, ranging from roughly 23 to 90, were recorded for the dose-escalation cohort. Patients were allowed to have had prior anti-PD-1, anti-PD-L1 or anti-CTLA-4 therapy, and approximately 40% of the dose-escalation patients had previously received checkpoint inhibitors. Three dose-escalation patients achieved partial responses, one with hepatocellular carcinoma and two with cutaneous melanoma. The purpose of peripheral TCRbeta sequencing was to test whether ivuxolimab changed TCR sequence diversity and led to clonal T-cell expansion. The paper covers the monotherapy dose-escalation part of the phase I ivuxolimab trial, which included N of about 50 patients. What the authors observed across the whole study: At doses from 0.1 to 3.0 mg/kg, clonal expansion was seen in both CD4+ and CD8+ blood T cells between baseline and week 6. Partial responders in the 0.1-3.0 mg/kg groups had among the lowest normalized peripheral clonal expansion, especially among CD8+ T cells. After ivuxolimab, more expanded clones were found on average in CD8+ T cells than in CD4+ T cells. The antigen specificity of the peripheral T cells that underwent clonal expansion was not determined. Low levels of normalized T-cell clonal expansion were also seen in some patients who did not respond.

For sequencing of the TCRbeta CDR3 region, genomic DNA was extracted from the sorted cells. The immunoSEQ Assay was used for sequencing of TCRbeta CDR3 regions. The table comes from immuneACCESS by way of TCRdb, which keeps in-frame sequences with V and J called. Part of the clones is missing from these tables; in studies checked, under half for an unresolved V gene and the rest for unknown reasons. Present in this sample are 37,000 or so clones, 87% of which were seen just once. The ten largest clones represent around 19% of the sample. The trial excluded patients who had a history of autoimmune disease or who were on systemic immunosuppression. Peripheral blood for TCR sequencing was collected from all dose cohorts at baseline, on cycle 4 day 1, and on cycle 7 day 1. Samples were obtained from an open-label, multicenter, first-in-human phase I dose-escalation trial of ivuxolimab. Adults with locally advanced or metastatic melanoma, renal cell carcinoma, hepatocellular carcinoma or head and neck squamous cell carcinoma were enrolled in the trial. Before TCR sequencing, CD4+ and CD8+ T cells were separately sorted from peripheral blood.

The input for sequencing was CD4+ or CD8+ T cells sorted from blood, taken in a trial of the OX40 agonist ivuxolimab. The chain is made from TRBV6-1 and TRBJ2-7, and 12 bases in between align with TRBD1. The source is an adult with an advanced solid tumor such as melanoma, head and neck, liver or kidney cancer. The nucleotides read TGTGCCAGCAGTGAAAGTTGGGACAGGGGGCAATACCACTACGAGCAGTACTTC. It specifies CASSESWDRGQYHYEQYF.